A selection of T cell receptor beta chains follows, all from one sample in a study of cytomegalovirus exposure and HLA in healthy donors. Measured with immunoSEQ multiplex PCR; TCRdb has only the in-frame clones, and not every one. Recorded here are roughly 58,000 clones; the top ten clones represent more than 9.5%. The sequenced sample consisted of PBMCs. The source of these receptors is a woman aged 50 to 60 in good health and CMV-seropositive. CDR3s include the opening cysteine and the closing phenylalanine or tryptophan. The D gene is left open where the match is weak.

J gene: TRBJ1-2; D gene: NA; V gene: TRBV6-1; CDR3 protein: CASNPTDNYGYTF; CDR3 DNA: TGTGCCAGCAATCCTACAGATAACTATGGCTACACCTTC
J gene: TRBJ1-3; D gene: NA; V gene: TRBV21-1; CDR3 protein: CASSNAGPGGNTIYF; CDR3 DNA: TGTGCCAGCAGCAACGCGGGGCCGGGAGGAAACACCATATATTTT
J gene: TRBJ1-3; D gene: NA; V gene: TRBV7-9; CDR3 protein: CASSLVISHSGNTIYF; CDR3 DNA: TGTGCCAGCAGCTTAGTAATCAGTCACTCTGGAAACACCATATATTTT
J gene: TRBJ2-7; D gene: TRBD1; V gene: TRBV20-1; CDR3 protein: CSAQTGGEQYF; CDR3 DNA: TGCAGTGCTCAGACAGGGGGCGAGCAGTACTTC
J gene: TRBJ2-1; D gene: NA; V gene: TRBV7-3; CDR3 protein: CASSFTAEYNEQFF; CDR3 DNA: TGTGCCAGCAGCTTTACAGCGGAGTACAATGAGCAGTTCTTC
J gene: TRBJ1-1; D gene: TRBD1; V gene: TRBV5-1; CDR3 protein: CASSLNPGTGGVNTEAFF; CDR3 DNA: TGCGCCAGCAGCTTGAACCCCGGGACAGGGGGTGTGAACACTGAAGCTTTCTTT
J gene: TRBJ2-3; D gene: TRBD2; V gene: TRBV15; CDR3 protein: CATSRASGTSVTDTQYF; CDR3 DNA: TGTGCCACCAGCAGAGCGTCCGGGACTAGCGTCACAGATACGCAGTATTTT
J gene: TRBJ1-5; D gene: NA; V gene: TRBV29-1; CDR3 protein: CSAKRGGATPQHF; CDR3 DNA: TGCAGCGCCAAAAGGGGGGGGGCGACGCCCCAGCATTTT
J gene: TRBJ1-2; D gene: NA; V gene: TRBV27; CDR3 protein: CASRGVADYGYTF; CDR3 DNA: TGTGCCAGCAGGGGGGTGGCGGACTACGGCTACACCTTC
J gene: TRBJ1-3; D gene: NA; V gene: TRBV15; CDR3 protein: CATSRDNSGNTIYF; CDR3 DNA: TGTGCCACCAGCCGGGATAACTCTGGAAACACCATATATTTT
J gene: TRBJ2-5; D gene: TRBD2; V gene: TRBV7-9; CDR3 protein: CASSSMWVAGSKETQYF; CDR3 DNA: TGTGCCAGCAGCTCCATGTGGGTAGCGGGAAGTAAAGAGACCCAGTACTTC
J gene: TRBJ1-2; D gene: NA; V gene: TRBV11-1; CDR3 protein: CASSLARSGNYGYTF; CDR3 DNA: TGTGCCAGCAGCTTAGCTCGGTCGGGTAACTATGGCTACACCTTC
J gene: TRBJ1-4; D gene: NA; V gene: TRBV9; CDR3 protein: CASSVGFGTTNEKLFF; CDR3 DNA: TGTGCCAGCAGCGTAGGTTTCGGGACAACTAATGAAAAACTGTTTTTT
J gene: TRBJ2-5; D gene: TRBD2; V gene: TRBV14; CDR3 protein: CASSPLRSSGAQETQYF; CDR3 DNA: TGTGCCAGCAGCCCCCTCCGTAGTAGCGGGGCACAAGAGACCCAGTACTTC
J gene: TRBJ2-1; D gene: TRBD2; V gene: TRBV29-1; CDR3 protein: CSVIRGLADNEQFF; CDR3 DNA: TGCAGCGTCATCAGAGGACTAGCGGACAATGAGCAGTTCTTC
J gene: TRBJ2-2; D gene: NA; V gene: TRBV9; CDR3 protein: CASSGQGGTGELFF; CDR3 DNA: TGTGCCAGCAGCGGGCAGGGAGGTACCGGGGAGCTGTTTTTT
J gene: TRBJ2-1; D gene: NA; V gene: TRBV19; CDR3 protein: CASSPIRGGSYNEQFF; CDR3 DNA: TGTGCCAGTAGTCCAATAAGGGGGGGGTCCTACAATGAGCAGTTCTTC
J gene: TRBJ2-5; D gene: TRBD2; V gene: TRBV5-8; CDR3 protein: CASSPVGGSYQETQYF; CDR3 DNA: TGTGCCAGCAGCCCTGTGGGGGGGTCGTACCAAGAGACCCAGTACTTC
J gene: TRBJ2-3; D gene: NA; V gene: TRBV6-5; CDR3 protein: CASSADWGTDTQYF; CDR3 DNA: TGTGCCAGCAGTGCGGATTGGGGCACAGATACGCAGTATTTT
J gene: TRBJ1-1; D gene: NA; V gene: TRBV5-8; CDR3 protein: CASSLSQGITEAFF; CDR3 DNA: TGTGCCAGCAGCTTGTCCCAGGGTATCACTGAAGCTTTCTTT
J gene: TRBJ2-5; D gene: NA; V gene: TRBV29-1; CDR3 protein: CSVEAGNQETQYF; CDR3 DNA: TGCAGCGTTGAAGCAGGCAACCAAGAGACCCAGTACTTC
J gene: TRBJ2-7; D gene: NA; V gene: TRBV2; CDR3 protein: CASSEALRSYEQYF; CDR3 DNA: TGTGCCAGCAGTGAAGCGCTTCGGAGCTACGAGCAGTACTTC
J gene: TRBJ2-7; D gene: NA; V gene: TRBV7-2; CDR3 protein: CASSLARAGVAYEQYF; CDR3 DNA: TGTGCCAGCAGCTTAGCGCGGGCAGGTGTCGCCTACGAGCAGTACTTC
J gene: TRBJ2-1; D gene: TRBD1; V gene: TRBV7-2; CDR3 protein: CASSPRSGTGNNEQFF; CDR3 DNA: TGTGCCAGCAGCCCCCGATCCGGGACAGGGAACAATGAGCAGTTCTTC
J gene: TRBJ2-7; D gene: TRBD2; V gene: TRBV29-1; CDR3 protein: CSARTSGRGEQYF; CDR3 DNA: TGCAGCGCTAGGACTAGCGGGAGAGGGGAGCAGTACTTC
J gene: TRBJ2-3; D gene: NA; V gene: TRBV7-2; CDR3 protein: CASSDRVTQYF; CDR3 DNA: TGTGCCAGCAGCGACAGAGTTACGCAGTATTTT
J gene: TRBJ1-3; D gene: TRBD1; V gene: TRBV7-2; CDR3 protein: CASSLDGGQGTTIYF; CDR3 DNA: TGTGCCAGCAGCTTAGATGGGGGACAGGGTACCACCATATATTTT
J gene: TRBJ1-5; D gene: TRBD1; V gene: TRBV7-6; CDR3 protein: CASSSATGPNQPQHF; CDR3 DNA: TGTGCCAGCAGCTCGGCGACAGGGCCCAATCAGCCCCAGCATTTT
J gene: TRBJ1-2; D gene: TRBD1; V gene: TRBV29-1; CDR3 protein: CSVEDPQGARGYSF; CDR3 DNA: TGCAGCGTTGAAGATCCGCAGGGGGCGCGAGGCTACTCCTTC
J gene: TRBJ1-2; D gene: NA; V gene: TRBV9; CDR3 protein: CASSVEQNYGYTF; CDR3 DNA: TGTGCCAGCAGCGTCGAACAGAACTATGGCTACACCTTC
J gene: TRBJ1-2; D gene: NA; V gene: TRBV7-9; CDR3 protein: CASSNKTGNTF; CDR3 DNA: TGTGCCAGCAGCAACAAAACGGGGAACACCTTC
J gene: TRBJ1-1; D gene: NA; V gene: TRBV6-5; CDR3 protein: CASSYDSRNTEAFF; CDR3 DNA: TGTGCCAGCAGTTACGACAGCAGGAACACTGAAGCTTTCTTT
J gene: TRBJ1-3; D gene: NA; V gene: TRBV18; CDR3 protein: CASSPSVSGNTIYF; CDR3 DNA: TGTGCCAGCTCACCATCGGTTAGTGGAAACACCATATATTTT
J gene: TRBJ2-1; D gene: TRBD2; V gene: TRBV19; CDR3 protein: CASESGGADNEQFF; CDR3 DNA: TGTGCCAGTGAGAGCGGGGGGGCAGACAATGAGCAGTTCTTC
J gene: TRBJ1-5; D gene: TRBD1; V gene: TRBV2; CDR3 protein: CASRSQGAGNQPQHF; CDR3 DNA: TGTGCCAGCAGGTCTCAGGGGGCGGGGAATCAGCCCCAGCATTTT
J gene: TRBJ1-1; D gene: NA; V gene: TRBV4-2; CDR3 protein: CASSQDWGLGTEAFF; CDR3 DNA: TGTGCCAGCAGCCAAGATTGGGGGCTAGGAACTGAAGCTTTCTTT
J gene: TRBJ1-2; D gene: NA; V gene: TRBV6-6; CDR3 protein: CASSYLRGYTF; CDR3 DNA: TGTGCCAGCAGTTATCTACGTGGCTACACCTTC
J gene: TRBJ1-1; D gene: NA; V gene: TRBV18; CDR3 protein: CASSISQGNTEAFF; CDR3 DNA: TGTGCCAGCTCCATCTCACAGGGGAACACTGAAGCTTTCTTT
J gene: TRBJ2-5; D gene: TRBD2; V gene: TRBV7-3; CDR3 protein: CASSATGLASETQYF; CDR3 DNA: TGTGCCAGCAGCGCGACGGGACTAGCGTCGGAGACCCAGTACTTC
J gene: TRBJ2-1; D gene: TRBD1; V gene: TRBV7-3; CDR3 protein: CASSPGTGRYNEQFF; CDR3 DNA: TGTGCCAGCAGTCCTGGGACAGGACGCTACAATGAGCAGTTCTTC
J gene: TRBJ1-2; D gene: NA; V gene: TRBV6-6; CDR3 protein: CASSYPTDRLDTF; CDR3 DNA: TGTGCCAGCAGTTACCCGACGGACAGATTGGACACCTTC
J gene: TRBJ2-1; D gene: NA; V gene: TRBV25-1; CDR3 protein: CASSPPPGEQFF; CDR3 DNA: TGTGCCAGCAGTCCGCCTCCGGGGGAGCAGTTCTTC
J gene: TRBJ2-1; D gene: NA; V gene: TRBV7-8; CDR3 protein: CASSERGNREQFF; CDR3 DNA: TGTGCCAGCAGCGAACGGGGAAATCGTGAGCAGTTCTTC
J gene: TRBJ1-4; D gene: NA; V gene: TRBV14; CDR3 protein: CASSQGRLWGREKLFF; CDR3 DNA: TGTGCCAGCAGCCAGGGAAGATTGTGGGGGCGTGAAAAACTGTTTTTT
J gene: TRBJ2-1; D gene: NA; V gene: TRBV7-2; CDR3 protein: CASSLAVASEQFF; CDR3 DNA: TGTGCCAGCAGCTTAGCGGTAGCGAGTGAGCAGTTCTTC
J gene: TRBJ2-3; D gene: NA; V gene: TRBV5-1; CDR3 protein: CASSLDGRVNTQYF; CDR3 DNA: TGCGCCAGCAGCTTGGACGGGAGAGTAAATACGCAGTATTTT
J gene: TRBJ2-7; D gene: TRBD2; V gene: TRBV5-1; CDR3 protein: CASSSASGAPGQQYF; CDR3 DNA: TGCGCCAGCAGCTCAGCTAGCGGGGCCCCCGGACAGCAGTACTTC
J gene: TRBJ2-4; D gene: NA; V gene: TRBV5-1; CDR3 protein: CASSLSRASGNIQYF; CDR3 DNA: TGCGCCAGCAGCTTGTCCAGGGCAAGTGGAAACATTCAGTACTTC
J gene: TRBJ1-2; D gene: NA; V gene: TRBV28; CDR3 protein: CASSSGIGLRGYTF; CDR3 DNA: TGTGCCAGCAGTTCCGGGATTGGTTTGCGTGGCTACACCTTC
J gene: TRBJ2-7; D gene: NA; V gene: TRBV27; CDR3 protein: CASSLVAGASYEQYF; CDR3 DNA: TGTGCCAGCAGTTTAGTGGCAGGGGCATCCTACGAGCAGTACTTC
J gene: TRBJ2-7; D gene: TRBD1; V gene: TRBV7-7; CDR3 protein: CASSLGQGHEQYF; CDR3 DNA: TGTGCCAGCAGCTTAGGACAGGGCCACGAGCAGTACTTC